The 10 T cell receptor beta chains presented below share a single source sample, sequenced in a study of cytomegalovirus exposure and HLA in healthy donors. The PCR was carried out with 60 Vbeta primers and 13 Jbeta primers. Clones were sequenced by immunoSEQ multiplex PCR, and TCRdb holds only the in-frame ones, with some missing. The data show about 160,000 clones, roughly 80% seen once. Sample: PBMCs. The receptor set was obtained from a man younger than 30 in good health and CMV-seropositive.

For the CDR3, the DNA is TGCAGCGTTGAAGATCCCGAAAGGGGGAACTACGAGCAGTACTTC. Protein product: CSVEDPERGNYEQYF. This rearrangement joins TRBV29-1 to TRBJ2-5; D might be TRBD1 (6 bases). Judging by the DNA end, TRBJ2-7 fits better; the J call may be wrong. This CDR3 has 15 amino acids. The V gene's germline CDR1 is SQVTM and CDR2 ANQGSEA.

Only a few counts were recorded for this clone. V gene TRBV5-8 combines with J gene TRBJ2-3; D is undetermined. Trimming shortened V by 0 bases and J by 3 bases, and 5 bases separated the two germline ends. The CDR3 loop spans 13 amino acids. Germline CDR1 reads SGHTS; CDR2 reads YDEGEE. CDR3 DNA: TGTGCCAGCAGCTTGGAACAAACAGATACGCAGTATTTT. Amino acid sequence: CASSLEQTDTQYF.

CDR3 DNA sequence: TGCGCCAGCAGTGGACTAGCGGGAGGGCTTGTGAGGCAGTATTTT. This codes for CASSGLAGGLVRQYF. This chain uses TRBV10-2 with TRBJ2-3; 14 bases map to TRBD2. V dropped 4 bases and J dropped 11; count of bases not matched to a gene: 8. From germline, CDR1 is WSHSY and CDR2 SAAADI. This CDR3 region has 15 residues.

This chain joins TRBV5-4 and TRBJ2-1; D unclear. The CDR3 is 14 amino acids. Trimming left V 2 bases short and J 4 bases short, with 10 bases between. Germline V gene data show CDR1 as SGHNT and CDR2 as YYREEE (reference sequence). The CDR3: CASSFPGGYNEQFF. The CDR3 nucleotides read TGTGCCAGCAGCTTCCCCGGCGGTTACAATGAGCAGTTCTTC. The full variable domain, in which reference TRBV5-4 and TRBJ2-1 provide the parts outside the CDR3, is ETGVTQSPTHLIKTRGQQVTLRCSSQSGHNTVSWYQQALGQGPQFIFQYYREEENGRGNFPPRFSGLQFPNYSSELNVNALELDDSALYLCASSFPGGYNEQFFGPGTRLTVL.

The gene calls are TRBV7-6 and TRBJ2-2, with unresolved D. Between the trimmed V and J ends, which lost 4 bases and 1 base, there was a span of 7 bases. CDR3 length: 14 residues. Germline CDR1 is SGHVS and CDR2 is FNYEAQ. For the CDR3, the DNA is TGTGCCAGCAGCTCACCGGTGAACACCGGGGAGCTGTTTTTT. The encoded protein is CASSSPVNTGELFF.

The chain couples TRBV19 to TRBJ2-3; 10 bases agree with TRBD2. Germline CDR1 and CDR2: LNHDA and SQIVND (reference sequence). This CDR3 contains 19 residues. The ends lost 5 bases at V and 2 bases at J; junction bases unmatched: 16. CDR3 sequence reads: CASSAPSSGGAFFTDTQYF. CDR3 nucleotide sequence: TGTGCCAGTAGTGCACCTTCGAGCGGGGGGGCCTTTTTCACAGATACGCAGTATTTT.

This chain links TRBV15 with TRBJ2-1; 9 nucleotides line up with TRBD2. There are 16 residues in the CDR3. Germline CDR1 LNHNV, CDR2 YYDKDF (reference sequence). With V trimmed by 5 bases and J by 8 bases, 13 bases remained unmatched. In DNA form, the CDR3 reads TGTGCCACCAGCTGGGGCCCTAGCGGGAAGAACGATGAGCAGTTCTTC. The encoded protein is CATSWGPSGKNDEQFF.

The genes are TRBV19 and TRBJ2-7, with D maybe TRBD1 (6 bases). V was pared by 6 bases and J by 0 bases, with 12 bases between. The germline V gene encodes CDR1 LNHDA and CDR2 SQIVND (reference sequence). The CDR3 loop spans 14 amino acids. This CDR3 reads CASSFTGSSYEQYF. The DNA for the CDR3 is TGTGCCAGTAGCTTTACAGGGAGCTCCTACGAGCAGTACTTC.

On this clone itself: A clone one base away is much larger, so this may be a read error. The identical CDR3 is also encoded by other nucleotide sequences in the sample. The chain is built from TRBV6-5 and TRBJ1-1; a possible D gene is TRBD1 (6 bases). This CDR3 has 13 residues. V lost 6 bases and J lost 1, with 9 bases in between. The germline V gene encodes CDR1 MNHEY and CDR2 SVGAGI. CDR3 region: CASSPTGNTEAFF. CDR3 DNA: TGTGCCAGCAGCCCGACAGGGAACACTGAAGCTTTCTTT.

The chain joins TRBV6-5 to TRBJ1-5; D gene unclear. The CDR3 is made up of 14 amino acids. Germline CDR1 MNHEY, CDR2 SVGAGI. Trimming stripped 0 bases from V and 4 bases from J, with 7 bases between. The CDR3 nucleotides are TGTGCCAGCAGTTACTCGGCAGGAAATCAGCCCCAGCATTTT. Translation: CASSYSAGNQPQHF.